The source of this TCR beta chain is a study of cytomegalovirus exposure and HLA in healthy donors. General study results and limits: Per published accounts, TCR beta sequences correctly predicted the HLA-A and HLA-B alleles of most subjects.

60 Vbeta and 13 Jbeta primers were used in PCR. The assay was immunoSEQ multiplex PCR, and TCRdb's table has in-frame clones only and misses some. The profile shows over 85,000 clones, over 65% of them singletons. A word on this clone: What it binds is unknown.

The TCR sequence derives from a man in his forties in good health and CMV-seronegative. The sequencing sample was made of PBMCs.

The CDR3, as DNA: TGTGCCAGTAGTATCTCACAGGTTACGGGTTCACCCCTCCACTTT. It codes for CASSISQVTGSPLHF. The rearrangement uses TRBV19 and TRBJ1-6; the D gene is possibly TRBD1 (5 bases). V shed 3 bases and J shed 9 bases, with 15 bases lying between them. Germline V gives CDR1 LNHDA, CDR2 SQIVND (reference sequence). The CDR3 has 15 amino acids.